The 30 T cell receptor beta chains reported below all come from one sample, sequenced in a study of cytomegalovirus exposure and HLA in healthy donors. The PCR ran on 60 Vbeta and 13 Jbeta primers. Sequenced by immunoSEQ multiplex PCR; TCRdb stores in-frame clones only, minus some. The table records about 100,000 clones, approximately 75% of them present only once. The sample consisted of PBMCs. All receptors come from a woman aged 35 to 49 in good health and CMV-seronegative.

There are a few counts of this clone. This chain uses TRBV19 with TRBJ1-5, with 10 positions matching TRBD1. The CDR3 totals 18 residues. Germline V gives CDR1 LNHDA, CDR2 SQIVND (reference sequence). The trim removed 5 bases at V and 0 bases at J, leaving 10 bases unmatched. The CDR3 loop reads CASSPGTGDLGSNQPQHF. CDR3 DNA: TGTGCCAGTAGTCCCGGGACAGGGGACTTGGGTAGCAATCAGCCCCAGCATTTT.

The V and J genes are TRBV27 and TRBJ2-7, with 7 bases fitting TRBD1. The CDR3 is 16 residues long. Germline loops: CDR1 MNHEY, CDR2 SMNVEV (reference sequence). V was clipped by 4 bases and J by 3 bases; unmatched bases: 12. The DNA of the CDR3 is TGTGCCAGCAGTTCTCCCCCAGGGGGTAACAACTACGAGCAGTACTTC. Its translation: CASSSPPGGNNYEQYF.

The chain joins TRBV27 to TRBJ2-7, with D uncertain. Per germline, CDR1 MNHEY and CDR2 SMNVEV (reference sequence). Trimming left V 5 bases short and J 3 bases short, with 11 bases between. This CDR3 has 13 residues. The CDR3 region is CASSPRMNYEQYF. CDR3 nucleotide sequence: TGTGCCAGCAGTCCGCGGATGAACTACGAGCAGTACTTC.

The table lists this clone with a count of one. CDR3 protein: CASSTTPRTAEAFF. CDR3 nucleotide sequence: TGTGCCAGCAGTACCACCCCCCGGACAGCTGAAGCTTTCTTT. V usage is TRBV6-6 and J usage is TRBJ1-1, with a tentative D call TRBD1 (6 bases). There are 14 residues in the CDR3. Trimming stripped 5 bases from V and 6 bases from J, with 16 bases between. CDR1 and CDR2 from the germline V gene are MNHNY and SVGAGI (reference sequence).

The genes are TRBV18 and TRBJ2-4, with 8 bases lining up with TRBD1. CDR1 is KGHSH, CDR2 LQKENI, per germline. With 6 bases clipped from V and 0 bases from J, the junction kept 4 bases outside the gene matches. The CDR3 loop spans 15 amino acids. The CDR3: CASSQGQGAKNIQYF. For the CDR3, the DNA is TGTGCCAGCTCGCAAGGACAGGGAGCCAAAAACATTCAGTACTTC.

This clone showed up just once. The V gene is TRBV7-6, the J gene TRBJ2-5; 7 nucleotides align to TRBD2. Per germline, CDR1 SGHVS and CDR2 FNYEAQ. There are 15 residues in the CDR3. Trimming cost V 1 base and J 5 bases; bases outside gene matches: 7. The CDR3 reads CASSLVAGRVETQYF. The CDR3 bases are TGTGCCAGCAGCTTAGTTGCGGGGAGGGTGGAGACCCAGTACTTC. Looking up the rest from reference TRBV7-6 and TRBJ2-5 gives the full variable domain: GAGVSQSPRYKVTKRGQDVALRCDPISGHVSLYWYRQALGQGPEFLTYFNYEAQQDKSGLPNDRFSAERPEGSISTLTIQRTEQRDSAMYRCASSLVAGRVETQYFGPGTRLLVL.

The chain recombines TRBV7-9 with TRBJ2-5; D is possibly TRBD1 (5 bases). V was pared by 1 base and J by 9 bases, with 24 bases between. This CDR3 region has 17 residues. Germline V lookup: CDR1 SEHNR, CDR2 FQNEAQ (reference sequence). The CDR3 is CASSLEIAKDTLFPQYF. The CDR3 coding sequence is TGTGCCAGCAGCTTAGAGATCGCCAAGGACACACTTTTTCCCCAGTACTTC.

This clone showed up just once. V usage is TRBV9 and J usage is TRBJ2-3, with 12 bases identical to TRBD2. CDR1 and CDR2 (germline): SGDLS, YYNGEE. The CDR3 totals 16 residues. V was clipped by 0 bases and J by 5 bases; unmatched bases: 4. CDR3 sequence (DNA): TGTGCCAGCAGCGTAGGGACTAGCGGGATAGTAGATACGCAGTATTTT. As protein: CASSVGTSGIVDTQYF.

The gene calls are TRBV4-2 and TRBJ2-3; 13 bases are shared with TRBD2. The CDR3 spans 17 residues. With 0 bases clipped from V and 5 bases from J, the junction kept 5 bases outside the gene matches. Germline assignment: CDR1 LGHNA and CDR2 YNFKEQ. CDR3 sequence: CASSQDWTSGSRDTQYF. The DNA for the CDR3 is TGTGCCAGCAGCCAAGATTGGACTAGCGGGAGTCGAGATACGCAGTATTTT.

The chain has TRBV7-9 and TRBJ1-4; D gene ambiguous. The V end was cut by 3 bases, the J end by 4 bases, with 9 bases between. The CDR3 contains 14 residues. Germline V gene sequence: CDR1 SEHNR, CDR2 FQNEAQ (reference sequence). CDR3 protein: CASSFTANNEKLFF. The CDR3 region has the DNA TGTGCCAGCAGCTTTACAGCTAATAATGAAAAACTGTTTTTT.

The chain employs TRBV21-1 and TRBJ2-5; the DNA was not compared with TRBD2, the D call given in the table. The better agreement between TRBJ2-7 and the DNA end casts doubt on the J call. TRBV21-1 is deemed a pseudogene. There are 20 residues in the CDR3. The CDR3: CATGKFYRDSWRAGSYEQYF. The CDR3 nucleotides read TGTGCCACCGGAAAGTTTTACCGGGACTCTTGGCGTGCGGGCTCCTACGAGCAGTACTTC.

Only one count was recorded for this clone. The chain is built from TRBV11-2 and TRBJ2-7, with 8 bases identical to TRBD2. This CDR3 comprises 15 residues. The germline V gene encodes CDR1 SGHAT and CDR2 FQNNGV. J was trimmed by 6 bases and V by 2 bases; bases with no gene match: 9. CDR3 DNA sequence: TGTGCCAGCAGCTTAACGACCTTAAGCGGGAGCGAGCAGTACTTC. As protein: CASSLTTLSGSEQYF.

The V gene is TRBV6-1, the J gene TRBJ1-3, with 8 positions matching TRBD1. This CDR3 has 15 amino acids. Germline V gives CDR1 MNHNS, CDR2 SASEGT. Losses at the gene ends were 6 bases for V and 0 bases for J; bases not matched to a gene: 4. The chain's CDR3 is CASRETGVSGNTIYF. CDR3 nucleotides: TGTGCCAGCAGGGAGACAGGGGTCTCTGGAAACACCATATATTTT.

The genes are TRBV6-5 and TRBJ1-1, with D maybe TRBD1 (5 bases). CDR3 length: 12 residues. Per germline, CDR1 MNHEY and CDR2 SVGAGI. Trimming left V 6 bases short and J 7 bases short, with 12 bases between. CDR3 bases: TGTGCCAGCAGGCGCCGGGACTTTGAAGCTTTCTTT. Amino acid sequence: CASRRRDFEAFF.

The V and J genes are TRBV6-1 and TRBJ2-1; TRBD1 aligns across 7 bases. V dropped 0 bases and J dropped 12; count of bases not matched to a gene: 8. The germline CDR1 and CDR2 sequences are MNHNS and SASEGT. The CDR3 has 14 residues. CDR3 sequence: CASSEALDRTGQFF. Here the CDR3 DNA reads TGTGCCAGCAGTGAAGCGTTGGACAGGACGGGGCAGTTCTTC.

J is TRBJ2-3 and V is TRBV4-3, with 8 bases that match TRBD2. The ends lost 0 bases at V and 0 bases at J; junction bases unmatched: 5. Per germline, CDR1 LGHNA and CDR2 YSLEER. There are 17 residues in the CDR3. DNA of the CDR3: TGCGCCAGCAGCCAAGAGGGGAGCGGGGGAAGCACAGATACGCAGTATTTT. Translation: CASSQEGSGGSTDTQYF.

Worth noting for this clone: This same CDR3 is encoded by further DNA sequences in the sample. The chain joins TRBV30 to TRBJ2-6, with a possible D match to TRBD2 (5 bases). This CDR3 is 15 amino acids long. Germline-derived CDR1 and CDR2 are GTSNPN and SVGIG (reference sequence). V lost 8 bases, J lost 2 bases, and 16 bases lay in between. The CDR3: CALDGRAAGANVLTF. CDR3 DNA: TGTGCCCTGGATGGGCGGGCAGCTGGGGCCAACGTCCTGACTTTC.

The chain couples TRBV6-5 to TRBJ1-6, with 8 bases aligning to TRBD1. CDR3 length equals 15 residues. The V and J ends lost 5 bases and 9 bases, in that order; junction bases with no gene match: 9. Germline-derived CDR1 and CDR2 are MNHEY and SVGAGI. CDR3 sequence (DNA): TGTGCCAGCAGTAAACTGCAGGGGGCTGGTTCACCCCTCCACTTT. Amino acid sequence: CASSKLQGAGSPLHF.

The V call is TRBV19, the J call TRBJ1-1, with D unclear. The germline V gene encodes CDR1 LNHDA and CDR2 SQIVND (reference sequence). Trimming took 3 bases from V and 0 from J, leaving 11 bases between them. The CDR3 has 15 residues. CDR3 coding DNA: TGTGCCAGTAGTATTGGTCGGGATTTGAACACTGAAGCTTTCTTT. It translates to CASSIGRDLNTEAFF.

J is TRBJ2-1 and V is TRBV12-5; 11 bases agree with TRBD1. The CDR3 loop spans 17 amino acids. Germline V gene lookup returns CDR1 LGHNT and CDR2 FRNRAP. J lost 1 base, V lost 5 bases, and 7 bases had no gene match. The CDR3 reads CASGRPGTGGSYNEQFF. The CDR3 DNA sequence: TGTGCTAGTGGTCGGCCCGGGACAGGGGGATCCTACAATGAGCAGTTCTTC.

The CDR3 bases are TGTGCCAGCAGCCGGGACTGGGGGTACCAAGAGACCCAGTACTTC. Translated: CASSRDWGYQETQYF. The genes are TRBV7-2 and TRBJ2-5; D perhaps matches TRBD2 (6 bases). Trimming removed 5 bases at V and 0 bases at J, with 13 bases between. This CDR3 spans 15 amino acids. CDR1 SGHTA and CDR2 FQGNSA come from the germline V gene. Variable domain in full (rest from reference TRBV7-2 and TRBJ2-5): GAGVSQSPSNKVTEKGKDVELRCDPISGHTALYWYRQSLGQGLEFLIYFQGNSAPDKSGLPSDRFSAERTGGSVSTLTIQRTQQEDSAVYLCASSRDWGYQETQYFGPGTRLLVL.

The chain combines TRBV7-9 with TRBJ1-4; D gene ambiguous. There are 16 residues in the CDR3. V was shortened by 5 bases and J by 0 bases, with 13 bases between the two germline ends. Germline V gives CDR1 SEHNR, CDR2 FQNEAQ (reference sequence). CDR3 loop: CASSPRSSPTNEKLFF. CDR3 in DNA: TGTGCCAGCAGCCCTCGTAGTAGTCCAACTAATGAAAAACTGTTTTTT. The complete variable domain, with remaining parts taken from reference TRBV7-9 and TRBJ1-4, reads DTGVSQNPRHKITKRGQNVTFRCDPISEHNRLYWYRQTLGQGPEFLTYFQNEAQLEKSRLLSDRFSAERPKGSFSTLEIQRTEQGDSAMYLCASSPRSSPTNEKLFFGSGTQLSVL.

This clone showed up just once. Its ends do not fully match the called genes, so a read error is possible. J is TRBJ2-5 and V is TRBV7-9; 7 bases agree with TRBD1. The CDR3 spans 15 residues. Germline CDR1 is SEHNR and CDR2 is FQNEAQ (reference sequence). The CDR3: CSSSPSTGIRWTQYF. In DNA form, the CDR3 reads TGTTCCAGCAGCCCCTCGACAGGGATCAGGTGGACCCAGTACTTC.

The V gene is TRBV11-2, the J gene TRBJ1-1; D is perhaps TRBD1 (5 bases). Germline V gene lookup returns CDR1 SGHAT and CDR2 FQNNGV. V lost 2 bases and J 7 bases, leaving 8 bases between the germline ends. The CDR3 loop spans 12 amino acids. CDR3 bases: TGTGCCAGCAGCTTAAGGGGCCGTGAAGCTTTCTTT. It translates to CASSLRGREAFF. The full variable domain, with the rest looked up from reference TRBV11-2 and TRBJ1-1, is EAGVAQSPRYKIIEKRQSVAFWCNPISGHATLYWYQQILGQGPKLLIQFQNNGVVDDSQLPKDRFSAERLKGVDSTLKIQPAKLEDSAVYLCASSLRGREAFFGQGTRLTVV.

The chain carries TRBV27 and TRBJ1-1; 7 bases are shared with TRBD1. CDR1 and CDR2 (germline): MNHEY, SMNVEV (reference sequence). Unmatched junction bases numbered 6, after V lost 4 bases and J lost 1 base. The CDR3 spans 15 residues. The CDR3 DNA is TGTGCCAGCAGTTCCGGACAGGCGCCGAACACTGAAGCTTTCTTT. The encoded protein is CASSSGQAPNTEAFF.

This chain joins TRBV10-3 and TRBJ1-1; D call uncertain. V gave up 0 bases and J gave up 0 bases, with 8 bases separating them. This CDR3 is built from 15 residues. CDR1 and CDR2 (germline): ENHRY, SYGVKD. The CDR3 protein is CAISESRAMNTEAFF. DNA of the CDR3: TGTGCCATCAGTGAGTCGAGGGCGATGAACACTGAAGCTTTCTTT.

This clone turned up a few times. The rearrangement joins TRBV7-2 to TRBJ2-7; possibly TRBD2 for D (5 bases). The germline V gene has CDR1 SGHTA and CDR2 FQGNSA. The CDR3 length is 13 residues. The V end lost 5 bases, the J end lost 7 bases, and 15 bases lay between the germline ends. The CDR3 DNA is TGTGCCAGCAGCCCTGGACTCTCAAGAGAGCAGTACTTC. Translation: CASSPGLSREQYF.

The chain uses TRBV13 and TRBJ2-1, with 13 bases fitting TRBD2. Germline V gives CDR1 PRHDT, CDR2 FYEKMQ (reference sequence). This CDR3 region has 15 residues. V dropped 4 bases and J dropped 5; count of bases not matched to a gene: 2. The chain's CDR3 is CASSSGLAGNNEQFF. CDR3 nucleotide sequence: TGTGCCAGCAGCTCGGGACTAGCGGGAAACAATGAGCAGTTCTTC.

The V gene is TRBV11-2, the J gene TRBJ1-3; no firm D call. Germline CDR1 SGHAT, CDR2 FQNNGV. The CDR3 covers 15 residues. The germline V and J ends were trimmed by 2 bases and 1 base, with 9 bases remaining between them. The CDR3 coding sequence is TGTGCCAGCAGCTTAACGGTCATGTCTGGAAACACCATATATTTT. Protein: CASSLTVMSGNTIYF.

This clone showed up just a few times. The chain has TRBV27 and TRBJ2-7; 14 positions agree with TRBD2. CDR3 size: 16 residues. Germline V gene lookup returns CDR1 MNHEY and CDR2 SMNVEV (reference sequence). The V and J ends lost 5 bases and 6 bases, in that order; junction bases with no gene match: 9. In DNA form, the CDR3 reads TGTGCCAGCAGTCCGGGACTAGCGGGAGTCATTGGCGAGCAGTACTTC. Translating gives CASSPGLAGVIGEQYF.